This TCR beta chain was sequenced in a study of PD-L1 blockade in urothelial cancer. Study in general: Blood was analyzed 3 weeks (second dose) and 6 weeks after treatment start.

The sample's time point: pretreatment peripheral blood. Samples were collected from each patient before treatment and during treatment. Each patient gave between 1 and 8 of them in total. The CDR3 sequence is 17 residues long. CDR1 and CDR2 from the germline V gene are MDHEN and SYDVKM. The junction had 13 bases not matched to a gene; V was cut back by 5 bases and J by 1 base. General observations from the study: Tumor-linked clones in blood grew more by 3 weeks in durable-benefit patients.

On this clone: What it recognizes is unknown.

The protocol was immunoSEQ multiplex PCR, while the TCRdb copy is restricted to in-frame clones and leaves out a portion. The table records approximately 90,000 clones, 84% of them present only once. This chain connects TRBV28 to TRBJ2-7; TRBD2 matches 8 bases. Sequencing used PBMCs, obtained around atezolizumab (anti-PD-L1) treatment. The TCR was taken from a man between 60 and 70 years old with urothelial cancer. The CDR3 spells CASSPIPFSGISYEQYF. CDR3 coding DNA: TGTGCCAGCAGTCCTATTCCCTTTAGCGGGATATCCTACGAGCAGTACTTC.